The rows below give T cell receptor beta chains drawn from one sample of a study of T cell repertoires in cytomegalovirus infection. Their antigens are not known. Using its own MiXCR run on the reads, TCRdb lists one record per CDR3 protein. The sample has hundreds of thousands of distinct CDR3 sequences; about two fifths are singletons. The sample in question was cultured PBMCs, obtained from culture after CMV antigen stimulation. The receptors stem from a human donor in good health (CMV status not recorded). Some clones in this sample may be carry-over from other donors' samples. Both conserved end residues are part of each CDR3. The order of the fields is clone size, J gene, D gene, V gene, CDR3 DNA, CDR3 protein. A D gene is named only where the DNA matches it firmly. Rows give clone size only sometimes, using once, few, many, or a class for an expanded clone.

>-|TRBJ2-3|-|TRBV7-9
TGTGCGACTGGTAGACGTCTCGGGGCAGATACGCAGTATTTT
CATGRRLGADTQYF
>-|TRBJ2-1|-|TRBV7-6
TGTGCCAGCAGCTTACGCCGGACAGTCGGCTACAATGAGCAGTTCTTC
CASSLRRTVGYNEQFF
>-|TRBJ2-7|TRBD2|TRBV7-2
TGTGCCAGCAGCTTAGATGGGACTAGCGGCCACGAGCAGTACTTC
CASSLDGTSGHEQYF
>few|TRBJ2-5|-|TRBV7-2
TGTGCCAGCAGCGGGACCAATCAAGAGACCCAGTACTTC
CASSGTNQETQYF
>-|TRBJ2-7|TRBD2|TRBV27
TGTGCCAGCAGTTTATCGGCGGGAGAGCACGAGCAGTACTTC
CASSLSAGEHEQYF
>once|TRBJ1-5|-|TRBV19
TGTGCCAGTAGTCATACAGGGACGTATAGCAATCAGCCCCAGCATTTT
CASSHTGTYSNQPQHF
>-|TRBJ1-2|-|TRBV9
TGTGCCAGCAGCGCCGAGACAGGTCGGAGCACCTTC
CASSAETGRSTF
>-|TRBJ1-6|-|TRBV27
TGTGCCAGCAGTCCTATTACAGGGTTCACCCTCCACTTT
CASSPITGFTLHF
>-|TRBJ1-1|-|TRBV7-9
TGTGCCAGCAGCTTACTTGGACTTAGTGGGTGGAACACTGAAGCTTTCTTT
CASSLLGLSGWNTEAFF
>-|TRBJ2-3|TRBD1|TRBV7-9
TGTGCCAGCAACGACAGGGCCGAGGTCGATAGCACAGATACGCAGTATTTT
CASNDRAEVDSTDTQYF
>-|TRBJ2-4|TRBD2|TRBV24-1
TGTGCCACCGCGGCATTCGGGCGACTAGCGGGAGTATCCAAAAACATTCAGTACTTC
CATAAFGRLAGVSKNIQYF
>-|TRBJ1-2|-|TRBV6-5
TGTGCCAGCAGTGAGGTCGGACAGAACTATGGCTACACCTTC
CASSEVGQNYGYTF
>-|TRBJ1-1|-|TRBV12-3/TRBV12-4
TGTGCCAGCAGTGGGTTCAGACTTTATGAAGCTTTCTTT
CASSGFRLYEAFF
>-|TRBJ2-7|TRBD2|TRBV7-2
TGTGCCAGCAGCTTAACGACTAGCGGGAGCTGGCAGTACTTC
CASSLTTSGSWQYF
>-|TRBJ2-2|-|TRBV7-2
TGTGCCAGCAGAGGGGGGGTAAACACCGGGGAGCTGTTTTTT
CASRGGVNTGELFF
>-|TRBJ2-2|-|TRBV2
TGTGCCAGCAGTGAGCCGCGGTTCGCGAACACCGGGGAGCTGTTTTTT
CASSEPRFANTGELFF
>-|TRBJ1-1|-|TRBV7-6
TGTGCCAGCAGCCCTAAAGGGGCGGGCACTGAAGCTTTCTTT
CASSPKGAGTEAFF
>many|TRBJ2-4|-|TRBV7-2
TGTGCCAGCAGCTTAGAATCGGGAGTAGCCAAAAACATTCAGTACTTC
CASSLESGVAKNIQYF
>-|TRBJ2-1|TRBD2|TRBV11-2
TGTGCCAGCAGCTCTACGGGAGGGCCTAGTCATGAGCAGTTCTTC
CASSSTGGPSHEQFF
>-|TRBJ2-1|TRBD2|TRBV5-6
TGTGCCAGCACCTCCGGGGGACTAGCGGCTTTTAATGAGCAGTTCTTC
CASTSGGLAAFNEQFF
>-|TRBJ1-1|-|TRBV20-1
TGCAGCTCCGGGGGGTTAAACACTGAAGCTTTCTTT
CSSGGLNTEAFF
>-|TRBJ2-1|TRBD1|TRBV28
TGTGCCAGTAGCAAAGGGGGCTGGAATGAGCAGTTCTTC
CASSKGGWNEQFF
>few|TRBJ2-4|-|TRBV5-6
TGTGCCAGCAGCTTCTACAGGGCGGTCTTACTAGCCAAAAACATTCAGTACTTC
CASSFYRAVLLAKNIQYF
>few|TRBJ2-3|-|TRBV7-2
TGTGCCAGCAGCTCGACAAGGCGGGAGAGGGGGGATGGGCAGTATTTT
CASSSTRRERGDGQYF
>once|TRBJ2-1|TRBD2|TRBV2
TGTGCCAGCATCCGTGGGGGGACTAGCGGGGGGGATGAGCAGTTCTTC
CASIRGGTSGGDEQFF
>few|TRBJ1-5|-|TRBV7-2
TGTGCCAGCAGCTTAAGCCCGGGGTCGGTGCCCCAGCATTTT
CASSLSPGSVPQHF
>-|TRBJ1-1|-|TRBV2
TGTGCCAGCAGTCGTCCCGGTAACACTTTCTTT
CASSRPGNTFF
>-|TRBJ2-1|-|TRBV4-1
TGCGCCAGCAGCCCGAATACAATGGGTGACAATGAGCAGTTCTTC
CASSPNTMGDNEQFF
>-|TRBJ1-1|-|TRBV2
TGTGCCAGCAGCCGAATAACAGGGAACACTGAAGCTTTCTTT
CASSRITGNTEAFF
>-|TRBJ2-2|-|TRBV3-1
TGTGCCAGCAACCAAGTCTCCGGGGAGCTGTTTTTT
CASNQVSGELFF
>few|TRBJ1-5|-|TRBV14
TGTGCCAGCAGCCAAGTGGGACTCAACTCGGATAGCAATCAGCCCCAGCATTTT
CASSQVGLNSDSNQPQHF
>-|TRBJ2-1|-|TRBV11-2
TGTGCCAGCAGCTTATTCAGATCAACTCCGAACAATGAGCAGTTCTTC
CASSLFRSTPNNEQFF
>-|TRBJ2-5|-|TRBV28
TGTGCCAGCAGATCGGGACCCCAAGAGACCCAGTACTTC
CASRSGPQETQYF
>-|TRBJ1-1|-|TRBV19
TGTGCCAGCGCAACCGGGAGGGTCACTGAAGCTTTCTTT
CASATGRVTEAFF
>-|TRBJ2-5|TRBD2|TRBV10-3
TGTGCCATCAGTGAGCGCAGCGGGACTAGCGGGTACCAAGAGACCCAGTACTTC
CAISERSGTSGYQETQYF
>many|TRBJ1-1|-|TRBV2
TGTGCCAGCACCCCCCTGACCTTGAACACTGAAGCTTTCTTT
CASTPLTLNTEAFF
>-|TRBJ2-1|-|TRBV7-6
TGTGCCAGCAGCTTTTTTTATAATGAGCAGTTCTTC
CASSFFYNEQFF
>-|TRBJ1-1|-|TRBV19
TGTGCCAGTAGTAGGCACATCGGCACTGAAGCTTTCTTT
CASSRHIGTEAFF
>-|TRBJ2-2|-|TRBV6-8
TGTGCCAGCGGGAACCGGGCCCCTCTGAGGCGCGGGGAGCTGTTTTTT
CASGNRAPLRRGELFF
>few|TRBJ1-4|-|TRBV19
TGTGCCAGTAGTATTTTCTGGGGGTCGGAGAATGAAAAACTGTTTTTT
CASSIFWGSENEKLFF
>-|TRBJ2-1|TRBD2|TRBV12-3/TRBV12-4
TGTGCCAGCAGGGTGGGACTAGCGGGGCTCGGTTACCAGTTCTTC
CASRVGLAGLGYQFF
>-|TRBJ2-4|-|TRBV7-3
TGTGCCAGCAGCATACTCCCCAGGGAAACCAAAAACATTCAGTACTTC
CASSILPRETKNIQYF
>-|TRBJ2-1|TRBD2|TRBV4-1
TGCGCCAGCAGCCAAGATGTCCCGGGACTAGACCACAATGAGCAGTTCTTC
CASSQDVPGLDHNEQFF
>-|TRBJ2-5|TRBD1|TRBV7-2
TGTGCCAGCAGCTTAATCAGGGGGCGCCCAGAGACCCAGTACTTC
CASSLIRGRPETQYF
>-|TRBJ2-7|TRBD2|TRBV12-3/TRBV12-4
TGTGCCAGCAGTCCCCATGGTCTAGCGGGGGGAATGTGGGAGCAGTACTTC
CASSPHGLAGGMWEQYF
>few|TRBJ2-1|-|TRBV2
TGTGCCAGCAGTGTAGTGGCCCGGGGGCAGTTCTTC
CASSVVARGQFF
>few|TRBJ2-7|TRBD2|TRBV2
TGTGCCAGCAGACCTAGCGGGCCCTACGAGCAGTACTTC
CASRPSGPYEQYF
>-|TRBJ1-3|-|TRBV7-8
TGTGCCAGCAGCTTATCAAGGCTAGGGCAGGAGAGAAACACCATATATTTT
CASSLSRLGQERNTIYF
>few|TRBJ2-3|TRBD2|TRBV2
TGTGCCACCGCACTCTTAGCGGGGGGCACAGATACGCAGTATTTT
CATALLAGGTDTQYF
>few|TRBJ2-1|TRBD2|TRBV7-8
TGTGCCAGCAGACCGACTAGCGGGAGGGGTGATGAGCAGTTCTTC
CASRPTSGRGDEQFF
>-|TRBJ2-7|-|TRBV6-1
TGTGCCAGCAGTGAAGCTCAGGGGGGCAACGAGCAGTACTTC
CASSEAQGGNEQYF
>few|TRBJ2-1|-|TRBV18
TGTGCCAGCTCACCGAGACAAACCAGATACAATGAGCAGTTCTTC
CASSPRQTRYNEQFF
>-|TRBJ1-2|TRBD1|TRBV5-3
TGTGCCAGCAGCCCTGGACAGGACCCCTATGGCTACACCTTC
CASSPGQDPYGYTF
>once|TRBJ2-5|-|TRBV19
TGTGCCAGTAACGGCGGGCGCGAGGATCTGGGGACCCAGTACTTC
CASNGGREDLGTQYF
>-|TRBJ2-1|-|TRBV10-3
TGTGCCATCAATAACCGGGACAGGGGCACTAGCGGGTCCTACAATGAGCAGTTCTTC
CAINNRDRGTSGSYNEQFF
>-|TRBJ1-5|TRBD1|TRBV6-6
TGTGCCAGCAGGGATCGACAGGGGGCGAATCAGCCCCAGCATTTT
CASRDRQGANQPQHF
>once|TRBJ2-3|-|TRBV20-1
TGCAGTGCTACGGGCCAAGGGGCGCGGACAGATACGCAGTATTTT
CSATGQGARTDTQYF